This record covers a single TCR beta chain. Sequenced by immunoSEQ multiplex PCR; TCRdb stores in-frame clones only, minus some. The data contain over 45,000 clones, about four fifths of them seen just once; the ten biggest clones take up about 26%. V was clipped by 3 bases and J by 1 base, with 9 bases between them. Per germline, CDR1 LGHDT and CDR2 YNNKEL (reference sequence). This CDR3 region has 14 residues. The sample belongs to a study of blood T cell repertoires in COVID-19. Across the whole study: Samples came from the United States, Italy and Spain, spanning acute and convalescent COVID-19. PBMCs, B-cell-depleted T cells, or T cells provided the cDNA or gDNA that made up the material.

Sequenced input: peripheral blood. The J gene is TRBJ1-1, the V gene TRBV3-1 (or the pseudogene TRBV3-2); D not resolved. This receptor was taken from a woman over 75 with active or convalescent COVID-19. In DNA form, the CDR3 reads TGTGCCAGCAGCCAGAGGGAGTCGAACACTGAAGCTTTCTTT. The encoded protein is CASSQRESNTEAFF.